Listed below are T cell receptor beta chains from one sample, sequenced in a study of human T cells and chemical hapten exposure. TCRdb reprocessed the RACE reads via MiXCR and lists one record per CDR3 protein. The data show tens of thousands of distinct CDR3 sequences, around 7% seen once. The source was whole blood, collected in connection with sensitization to the hapten diphenylcyclopropenone (DPC). These receptors were collected from a woman between 25 and 40 years old with alopecia areata. Some clones in this sample may be carry-over from other donors' samples. Each CDR3 is given with its conserved first and last residue. The D gene is left open where the match is weak. Rows give clone size only sometimes, using once, few, many, or a class for an expanded clone.

V gene	clone size	J gene	CDR3 length	D gene	CDR3 DNA	CDR3 protein
TRBV5-1	many	TRBJ2-5	13	.	TGCGCCAGCAGCTCTACTGGGGTGGGGACCCAGTACTTC	CASSSTGVGTQYF
TRBV6-6	many	TRBJ1-5	14	.	TGTGCCAGCAGTTACCTGTTGGGGGAACAGCCCCAGCATTTT	CASSYLLGEQPQHF
TRBV6-5	many	TRBJ2-3	15	.	TGTGCCAGCAGTTACGATTCCTCTAGCACAGATACGCAGTATTTT	CASSYDSSSTDTQYF
TRBV19	many	TRBJ2-3	16	.	TGTGCCAGTAGTATAGATCCGTCGTCCTACACAGATACGCAGTATTTT	CASSIDPSSYTDTQYF
TRBV12-5	.	TRBJ1-1	13	.	TGTGCTAGTGGTTTGGGGACGAACACTGAAGCTTTCTTT	CASGLGTNTEAFF
TRBV5-1	.	TRBJ1-1	14	.	TGCGCCAGCAGCTGGGGTGGGGTAGGCACTGAAGCTTTCTTT	CASSWGGVGTEAFF
TRBV11-2	many	TRBJ2-7	14	.	TGTGCCAGCAGCTTAGCCGGGCCGGAGGACGAGCAGTACTTC	CASSLAGPEDEQYF
TRBV13	many	TRBJ2-7	15	TRBD1	TGTGCCAGCAGCGAAGTCGGGACAGGGACTTACGAGCAGTACTTC	CASSEVGTGTYEQYF
TRBV7-6	.	TRBJ1-1	16	TRBD1	TGTGCCAGCAGCTTAACGGTCGGGACAGCGAACACTGAAGCTTTCTTT	CASSLTVGTANTEAFF
TRBV6-5	many	TRBJ1-1	12	.	TGTGCCAGCAGTCCGGGGGACACTGAAGCTTTCTTT	CASSPGDTEAFF
TRBV3-1	few	TRBJ1-6	18	.	TGTGCCAGCAGCCACGCTCCATGGAGCAGGGGTTTGGATTCACCCCTCCACTTT	CASSHAPWSRGLDSPLHF
TRBV5-1	many	TRBJ2-1	16	.	TGCGCCAGCAGCTCTGCTGCGGGGAGCTCCTACAATGAGCAGTTCTTC	CASSSAAGSSYNEQFF
TRBV5-4	.	TRBJ1-2	14	.	TGTGCCAGCAGCACAGGAGAGTGGGACTATGGCTACACCTTC	CASSTGEWDYGYTF
TRBV7-8	many	TRBJ2-5	16	TRBD1	TGTGCCAGCGGCCGGACCGGGACAGGGATCCAAGAGACCCAGTACTTC	CASGRTGTGIQETQYF
TRBV20-1	many	TRBJ1-2	12	.	TGCAGTGCTAGTAACAGGAACTATGGCTACACCTTC	CSASNRNYGYTF
TRBV11-3	many	TRBJ2-5	12	.	TGTGCCAGCAGCTTAGGCCAAGAGACCCAGTACTTC	CASSLGQETQYF
TRBV15	.	TRBJ2-3	18	TRBD2	TGTGCCACCAGCAGAGACCCCCCCGGGGGGACTAGCACAGATACGCAGTATTTT	CATSRDPPGGTSTDTQYF